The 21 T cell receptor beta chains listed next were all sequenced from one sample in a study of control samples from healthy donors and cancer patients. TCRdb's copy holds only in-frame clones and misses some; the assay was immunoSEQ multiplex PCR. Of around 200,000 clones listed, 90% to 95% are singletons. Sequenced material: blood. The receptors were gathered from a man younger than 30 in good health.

CDR3 bases: TGTGCCAGCAGCTTGGGGGGGCCCTACGAGCAGTACTTC. Translation: CASSLGGPYEQYF. This chain joins TRBV5-4 and TRBJ2-7, with D perhaps TRBD1 (6 bases). V gave up 0 bases and J gave up 2 bases, with 6 bases separating them. CDR3 size: 13 residues. Germline loops: CDR1 SGHNT, CDR2 YYREEE (reference sequence).

CDR3 nucleotides: TGTGCCAGCAGCACCCCTAGCGGGGGGGCCCGCACAGATACGCAGTATTTT. It is translated as CASSTPSGGARTDTQYF. This sequence joins TRBV7-2 and TRBJ2-3; 12 bases align to TRBD2. Trimming at V came to 5 bases and at J to 1 base, leaving 7 bases not matched to a gene. CDR3 length: 17 residues. Per the germline V gene, CDR1 is SGHTA and CDR2 is FQGNSA.

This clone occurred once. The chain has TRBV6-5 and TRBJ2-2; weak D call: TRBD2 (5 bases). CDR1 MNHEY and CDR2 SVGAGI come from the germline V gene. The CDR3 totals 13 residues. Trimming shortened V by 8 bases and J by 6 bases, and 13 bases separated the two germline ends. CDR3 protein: CASRGSSAGELFF. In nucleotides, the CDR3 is TGTGCCAGCCGGGGATCGTCGGCCGGGGAGCTGTTTTTT.

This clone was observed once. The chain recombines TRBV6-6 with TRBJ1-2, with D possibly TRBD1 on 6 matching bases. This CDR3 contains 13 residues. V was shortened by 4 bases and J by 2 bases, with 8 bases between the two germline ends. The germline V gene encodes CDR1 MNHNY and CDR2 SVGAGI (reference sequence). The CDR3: CASSSQGNYGYTF. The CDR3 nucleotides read TGTGCCAGCAGTTCACAGGGAAACTATGGCTACACCTTC.

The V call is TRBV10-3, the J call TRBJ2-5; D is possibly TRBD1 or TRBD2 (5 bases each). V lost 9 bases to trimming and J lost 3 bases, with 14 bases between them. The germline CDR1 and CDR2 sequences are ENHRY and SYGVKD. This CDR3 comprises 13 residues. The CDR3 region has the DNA TGTGCCATTACGCCGGGACCTAAAGAGACCCAGTACTTC. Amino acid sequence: CAITPGPKETQYF.

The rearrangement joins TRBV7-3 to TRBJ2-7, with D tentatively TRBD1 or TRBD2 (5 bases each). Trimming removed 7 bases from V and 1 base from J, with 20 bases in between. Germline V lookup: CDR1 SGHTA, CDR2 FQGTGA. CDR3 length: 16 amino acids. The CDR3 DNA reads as TGTGCCAGCACCCCACGACGGCAGGGCGGGTCCTACGAGCAGTACTTC. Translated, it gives CASTPRRQGGSYEQYF.

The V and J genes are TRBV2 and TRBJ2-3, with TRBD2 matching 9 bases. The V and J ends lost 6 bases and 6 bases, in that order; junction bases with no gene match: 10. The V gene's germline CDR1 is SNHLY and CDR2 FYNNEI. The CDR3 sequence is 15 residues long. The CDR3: CASRERGAQRDTQYF. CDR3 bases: TGTGCCAGCAGGGAGCGGGGGGCTCAACGGGATACGCAGTATTTT.

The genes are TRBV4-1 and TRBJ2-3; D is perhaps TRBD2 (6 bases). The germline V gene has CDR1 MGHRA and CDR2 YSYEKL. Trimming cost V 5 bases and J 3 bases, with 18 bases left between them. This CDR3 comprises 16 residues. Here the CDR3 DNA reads TGCGCCAGCAGCTCGAGGGGCGCGGGGTGGACAGATACGCAGTATTTT. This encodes CASSSRGAGWTDTQYF.

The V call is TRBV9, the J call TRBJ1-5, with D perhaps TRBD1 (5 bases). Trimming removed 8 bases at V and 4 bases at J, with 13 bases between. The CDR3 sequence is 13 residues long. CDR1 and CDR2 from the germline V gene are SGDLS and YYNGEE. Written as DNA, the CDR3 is TGTGCCAGGGGGGGATACGGAAATCAGCCCCAGCATTTT. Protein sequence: CARGGYGNQPQHF. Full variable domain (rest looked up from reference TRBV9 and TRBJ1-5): DSGVTQTPKHLITATGQRVTLRCSPRSGDLSVYWYQQSLDQGLQFLIQYYNGEERAKGNILERFSAQQFPDLHSELNLSSLELGDSALYFCARGGYGNQPQHFGDGTRLSIL.

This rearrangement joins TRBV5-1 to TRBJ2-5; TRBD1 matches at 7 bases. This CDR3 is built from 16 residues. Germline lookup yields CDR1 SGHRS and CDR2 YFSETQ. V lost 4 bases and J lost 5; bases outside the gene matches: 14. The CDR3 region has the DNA TGCGCCAGCAGCATATCGAGGTGGACAGGAGAGGAGACCCAGTACTTC. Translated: CASSISRWTGEETQYF.

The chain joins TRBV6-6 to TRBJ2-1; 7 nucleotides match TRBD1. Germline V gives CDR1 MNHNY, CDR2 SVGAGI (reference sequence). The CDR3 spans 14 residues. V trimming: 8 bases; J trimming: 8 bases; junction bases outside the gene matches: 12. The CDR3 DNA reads TGTGCCAGCTCTGCCTCGACAGGGATTGATGAGCAGTTCTTC. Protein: CASSASTGIDEQFF.

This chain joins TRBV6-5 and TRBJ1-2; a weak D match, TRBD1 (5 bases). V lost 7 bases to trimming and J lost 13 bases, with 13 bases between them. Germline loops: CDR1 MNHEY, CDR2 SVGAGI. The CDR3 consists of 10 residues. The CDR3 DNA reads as TGTGCCAGCACAGGGAAAAGTATCACCTTC. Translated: CASTGKSITF.

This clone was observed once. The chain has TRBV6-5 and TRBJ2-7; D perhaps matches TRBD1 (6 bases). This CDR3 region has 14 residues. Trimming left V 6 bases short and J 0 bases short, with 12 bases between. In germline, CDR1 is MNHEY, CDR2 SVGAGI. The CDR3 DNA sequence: TGTGCCAGCAGCACAGGGTTTAGCTCCTACGAGCAGTACTTC. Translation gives CASSTGFSSYEQYF.

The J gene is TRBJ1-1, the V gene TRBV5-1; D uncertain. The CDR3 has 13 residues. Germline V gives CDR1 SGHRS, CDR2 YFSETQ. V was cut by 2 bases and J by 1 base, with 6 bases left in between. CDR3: CASSFGANTEAFF. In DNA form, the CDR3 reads TGCGCCAGCAGCTTCGGAGCGAACACTGAAGCTTTCTTT. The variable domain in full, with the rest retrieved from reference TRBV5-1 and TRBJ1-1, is KAGVTQTPRYLIKTRGQQVTLSCSPISGHRSVSWYQQTPGQGLQFLFEYFSETQRNKGNFPGRFSGRQFSNSRSEMNVSTLELGDSALYLCASSFGANTEAFFGQGTRLTVV.

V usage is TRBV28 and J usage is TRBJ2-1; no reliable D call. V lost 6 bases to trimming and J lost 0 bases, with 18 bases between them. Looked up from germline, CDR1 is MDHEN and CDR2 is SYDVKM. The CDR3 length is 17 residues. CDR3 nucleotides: TGTGCCAGCAGCCCCGCCAGTAGCTCGAGCTCCTACAATGAGCAGTTCTTC. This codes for CASSPASSSSSYNEQFF.

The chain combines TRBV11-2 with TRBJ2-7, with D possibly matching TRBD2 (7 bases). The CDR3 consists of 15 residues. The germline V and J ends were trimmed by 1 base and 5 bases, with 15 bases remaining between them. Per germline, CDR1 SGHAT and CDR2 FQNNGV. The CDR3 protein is CASSLGVGGVHEQYF. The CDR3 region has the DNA TGTGCCAGCAGCTTAGGGGTAGGGGGGGTCCACGAGCAGTACTTC.

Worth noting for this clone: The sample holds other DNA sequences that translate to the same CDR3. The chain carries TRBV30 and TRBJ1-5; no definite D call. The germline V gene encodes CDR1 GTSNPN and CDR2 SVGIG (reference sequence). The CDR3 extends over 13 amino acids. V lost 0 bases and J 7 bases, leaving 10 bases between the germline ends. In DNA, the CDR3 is TGTGCCTGGAGTGTATCTGGGAACCAGCCCCAGCATTTT. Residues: CAWSVSGNQPQHF.

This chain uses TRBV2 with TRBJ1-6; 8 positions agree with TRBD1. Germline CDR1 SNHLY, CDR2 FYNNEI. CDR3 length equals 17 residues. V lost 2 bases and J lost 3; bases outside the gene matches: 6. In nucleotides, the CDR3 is TGTGCCAGCAGTGAAAGGGCAGGGGGCAGCTATAATTCACCCCTCCACTTT. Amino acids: CASSERAGGSYNSPLHF.

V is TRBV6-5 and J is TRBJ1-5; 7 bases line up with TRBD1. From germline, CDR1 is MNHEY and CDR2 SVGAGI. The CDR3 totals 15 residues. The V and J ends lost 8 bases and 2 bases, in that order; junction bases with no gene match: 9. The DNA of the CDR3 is TGTGCCAGCGCCCGACAGGGTTTAGGCAATCAGCCCCAGCATTTT. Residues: CASARQGLGNQPQHF.

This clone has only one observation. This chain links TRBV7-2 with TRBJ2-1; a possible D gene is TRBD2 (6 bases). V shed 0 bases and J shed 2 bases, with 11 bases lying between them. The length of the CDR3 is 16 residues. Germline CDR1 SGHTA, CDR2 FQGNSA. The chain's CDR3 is CASSLALGLPYNEQFF. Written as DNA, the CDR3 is TGTGCCAGCAGCTTAGCGCTAGGACTACCCTACAATGAGCAGTTCTTC.

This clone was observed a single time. CDR3 nucleotides: TGCGCCAGCAGCGACTGGAGGGGGCCCACAGATACGCAGTATTTT. Protein product: CASSDWRGPTDTQYF. The chain carries TRBV5-1 and TRBJ2-3, with a possible D match to TRBD1 (7 bases). V was clipped by 4 bases and J by 2 bases, with 14 bases between them. In germline, CDR1 is SGHRS, CDR2 YFSETQ. The CDR3 spans 15 residues.